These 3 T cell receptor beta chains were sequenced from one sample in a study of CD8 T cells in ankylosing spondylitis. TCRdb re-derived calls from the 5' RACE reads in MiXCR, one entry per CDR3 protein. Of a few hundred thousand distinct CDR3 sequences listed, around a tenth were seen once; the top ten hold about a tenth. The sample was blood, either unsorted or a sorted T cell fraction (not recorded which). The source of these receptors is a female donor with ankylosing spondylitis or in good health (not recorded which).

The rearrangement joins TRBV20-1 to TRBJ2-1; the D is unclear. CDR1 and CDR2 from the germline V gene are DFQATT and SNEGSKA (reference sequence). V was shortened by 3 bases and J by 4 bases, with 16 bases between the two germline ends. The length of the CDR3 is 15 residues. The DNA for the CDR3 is TGCAGTGCTAGGGCCCGCCCCTTGGAGTACAATGAGCAGTTCTTC. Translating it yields CSARARPLEYNEQFF.

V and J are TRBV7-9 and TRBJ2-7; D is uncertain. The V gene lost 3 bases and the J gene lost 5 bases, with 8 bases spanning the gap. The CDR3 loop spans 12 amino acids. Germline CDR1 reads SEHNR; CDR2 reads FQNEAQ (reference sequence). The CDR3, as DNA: TGTGCCAGCAGCTTTGGGCGTGACGAGCAGTACTTC. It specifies CASSFGRDEQYF.

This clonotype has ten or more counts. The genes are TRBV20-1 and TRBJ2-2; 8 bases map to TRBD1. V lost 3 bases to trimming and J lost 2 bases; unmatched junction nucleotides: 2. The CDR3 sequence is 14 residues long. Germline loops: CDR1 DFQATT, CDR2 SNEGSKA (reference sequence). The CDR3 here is CSASAGGNTGELFF. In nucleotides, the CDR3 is TGCAGTGCTAGTGCAGGGGGCAACACCGGGGAGCTGTTTTTT.